This T cell receptor (beta chain) was captured by sequencing in a study of blood T cell repertoires in COVID-19. Across the study: Italy, Spain and the United States were the sources of the convalescent and acute COVID-19 samples. Sources were T cells, B-cell-depleted T cells, or PBMCs; the material itself was cDNA or gDNA.

J gave up 7 bases and V 4 bases, and 4 bases lay outside the gene matches. Per the germline V gene, CDR1 is SGHVS and CDR2 is FQNEAQ. The CDR3 runs 15 residues. Original methodology: Researchers report that nucleated cell counts were estimated from reference gene primer amplification. Only in-frame clones appear in the TCRdb table, and some are missing; sequencing was by immunoSEQ multiplex PCR. That table is the source of V, J and clone size, and D and trimming were worked out from the DNA. The sample has 280,000 or so clones, 85% seen once. The study recruited people aged roughly 18 to 95 years across roughly 25 US areas.

This sequence joins TRBV7-8 and TRBJ2-2, with 12 bases identical to TRBD2. Sequences were obtained from PBMCs or T cells enriched from blood (not recorded which). This TCR was recovered from a woman in her forties or fifties who had recovered from COVID-19. The chain's CDR3 is CASSSSGRAVGELFF. The CDR3 DNA follows: TGTGCCAGCAGCTCTAGCGGGAGGGCCGTCGGGGAGCTGTTTTTT.